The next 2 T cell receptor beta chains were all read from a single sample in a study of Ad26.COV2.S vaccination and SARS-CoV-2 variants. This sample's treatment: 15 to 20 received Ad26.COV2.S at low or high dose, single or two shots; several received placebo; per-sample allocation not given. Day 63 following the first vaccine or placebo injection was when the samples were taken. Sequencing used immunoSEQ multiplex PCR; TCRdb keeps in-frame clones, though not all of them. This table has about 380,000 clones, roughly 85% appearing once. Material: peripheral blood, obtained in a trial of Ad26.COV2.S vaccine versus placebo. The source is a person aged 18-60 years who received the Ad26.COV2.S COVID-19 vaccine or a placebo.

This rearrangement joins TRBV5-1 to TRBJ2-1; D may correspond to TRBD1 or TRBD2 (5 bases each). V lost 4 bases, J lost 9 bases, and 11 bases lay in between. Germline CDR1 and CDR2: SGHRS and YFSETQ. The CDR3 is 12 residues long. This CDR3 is CASSEGGGEQFF. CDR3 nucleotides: TGCGCCAGCAGCGAGGGTGGGGGTGAGCAGTTCTTC.

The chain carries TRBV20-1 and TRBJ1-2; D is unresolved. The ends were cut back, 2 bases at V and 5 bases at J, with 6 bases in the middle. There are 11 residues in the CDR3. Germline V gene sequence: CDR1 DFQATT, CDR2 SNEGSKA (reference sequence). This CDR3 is CSARKSYGYTF. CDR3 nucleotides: TGCAGTGCTAGAAAAAGTTATGGCTACACCTTC.